The sequence of this TCR beta chain was determined in a study of T cells in narcolepsy. Study-wide results and caveats: Blood of same and different patients, but not healthy controls, reportedly held recurring autoreactive clonotypes.

Profiled with immunoSEQ multiplex PCR; TCRdb holds only in-frame clones, not every one. Of 26,000 or so clones listed, around nine tenths are singletons. Worth noting for this clone: Its specificity is not known.

Material: CD45RA- memory CD4+ T cells from PBMCs. The receptor comes from a human donor with narcolepsy.

This CDR3 is CASSPQAGTTDTQYF. In nucleotides, the CDR3 is TGTGCCAGCTCACCACAGGCAGGAACCACAGATACGCAGTATTTT. The rearrangement joins TRBV18 to TRBJ2-3; no firm D call. CDR1 KGHSH and CDR2 LQKENI come from the germline V gene. Trimming took 1 base from V and 2 from J, leaving 10 bases between them. The CDR3 has 15 residues.